This TCR beta chain was recorded in a study of CD8 T cells in ankylosing spondylitis. General study points: Earlier work had already found some motif variants in reactive arthritis synovial fluid and blood. Matched ankylosing spondylitis synovial fluid reportedly contained a significantly enriched population of disease-linked clones. Seemingly distinctive of ankylosing spondylitis blood was a TCR beta motif formed by eight highly homologous variants.

V lost 1 base, J lost 3 bases, and 12 bases lay in between. The germline CDR1 and CDR2 sequences are SGHTA and FQGNSA. The CDR3 is 15 residues long. Generation of TCR beta libraries employed quantitative 5'-RACE incorporating molecular barcodes. TCRdb processed the 5' RACE reads anew with MiXCR; each CDR3 protein has one entry. Of approximately 35,000 distinct CDR3 sequences in the sample, 13% to 15% were seen once. This clonotype turned up a few times. Its antigen is not known. The sequenced sample consisted of blood. This sequence originates from a male donor with ankylosing spondylitis or in good health (not recorded which). The chain is built from TRBV7-2 and TRBJ1-1; no firm D call. The CDR3 nucleotides are TGTGCCAGCAGCTTAGTGCCCTCCCGATACACTGAAGCTTTCTTT. It codes for CASSLVPSRYTEAFF. Full variable domain (remainder filled in from reference TRBV7-2 and TRBJ1-1): GAGVSQSPSNKVTEKGKDVELRCDPISGHTALYWYRQSLGQGLEFLIYFQGNSAPDKSGLPSDRFSAERTGGSVSTLTIQRTQQEDSAVYLCASSLVPSRYTEAFFGQGTRLTVV.